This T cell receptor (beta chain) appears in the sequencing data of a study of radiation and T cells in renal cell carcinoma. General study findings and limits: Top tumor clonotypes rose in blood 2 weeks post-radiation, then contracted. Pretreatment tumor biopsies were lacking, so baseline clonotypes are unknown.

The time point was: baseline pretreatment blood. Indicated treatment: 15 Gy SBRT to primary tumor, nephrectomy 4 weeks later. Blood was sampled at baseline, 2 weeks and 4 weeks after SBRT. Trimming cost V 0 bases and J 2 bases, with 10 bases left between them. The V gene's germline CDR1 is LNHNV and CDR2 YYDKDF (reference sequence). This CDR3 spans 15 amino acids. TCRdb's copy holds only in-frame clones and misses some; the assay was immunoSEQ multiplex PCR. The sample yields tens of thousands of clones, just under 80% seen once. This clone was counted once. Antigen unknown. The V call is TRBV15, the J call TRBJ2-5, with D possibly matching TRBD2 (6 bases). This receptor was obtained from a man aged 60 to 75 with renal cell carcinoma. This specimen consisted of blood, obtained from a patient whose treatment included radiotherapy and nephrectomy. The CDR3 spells CATSRDLEGQETQYF. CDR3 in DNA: TGTGCCACCAGCAGAGATTTGGAGGGTCAAGAGACCCAGTACTTC.